A few counts support the clone carrying this T cell receptor (beta chain). These data originate in a study of identical twins. Germline assignment: CDR1 LGHNA and CDR2 YSLEER. This CDR3 contains 16 residues. V lost 0 bases and J lost 5; bases outside the gene matches: 3. TCRdb reanalysed the 5' RACE reads using MiXCR and keeps one entry per CDR3 protein. This table has 450,000 or so distinct CDR3 sequences, 12% to 15% appearing once. These same records also appear under a second study, on yellow fever vaccine responses in identical twins.

V gene TRBV4-3 combines with J gene TRBJ2-1; TRBD2 aligns across 11 bases. The clonotype comes from a woman younger than 35 in good health. Sequencing was done on a sample of CD4+ T cells sorted from blood. The CDR3 here is CASSQDLTSGDNEQFF. The CDR3 nucleotides read TGCGCCAGCAGCCAAGATCTGACTAGCGGGGACAATGAGCAGTTCTTC.